These 27 T cell receptor beta chains were sequenced from one sample in a study of PD-1 blockade in mismatch repair-deficient tumors. Clones were read by immunoSEQ multiplex PCR, and TCRdb kept only the in-frame ones, dropping some. The repertoire holds around 120,000 clones, with roughly 86% as singletons. The sequences come from peripheral blood, collected approximately 71 weeks after starting pembrolizumab. The source of these receptors is an adult with mismatch repair-deficient cancer.

This sequence joins TRBV11-2 and TRBJ1-4, with D uncertain. Trimming took 3 bases from V and 0 from J, leaving 5 bases between them. The CDR3 consists of 14 residues. The V gene's germline CDR1 is SGHAT and CDR2 FQNNGV. The CDR3 DNA is TGTGCCAGCAGCTTTTTCTCAACTAATGAAAAACTGTTTTTT. It specifies CASSFFSTNEKLFF.

The chain combines TRBV10-3 with TRBJ2-4; D unresolved. From germline, CDR1 is ENHRY and CDR2 SYGVKD. V was cut by 5 bases and J by 2 bases, with 10 bases left in between. The CDR3 length is 14 residues. The CDR3 region has the DNA TGTGCCATCAGTAGGAGCGAGTCCAAAAACATTCAGTACTTC. Translating it yields CAISRSESKNIQYF.

This rearrangement joins TRBV30 to TRBJ1-2; TRBD1 might be the D (5 bases). CDR3 length: 15 amino acids. Per the germline V gene, CDR1 is GTSNPN and CDR2 is SVGIG (reference sequence). Between the trimmed V and J ends, which lost 0 bases and 8 bases, there was a span of 19 bases. The CDR3 loop is CAWSVHRDRGSGYTF. CDR3 DNA: TGTGCCTGGAGTGTACACCGGGACCGAGGATCGGGCTACACCTTC.

This clone was recorded once. The rearrangement links TRBV7-9 to TRBJ2-7, with D maybe TRBD2 (5 bases). This CDR3 comprises 15 residues. Germline CDR1 SEHNR, CDR2 FQNEAQ (reference sequence). V gave up 0 bases and J gave up 1 base, with 10 bases separating them. The CDR3 sequence is CASSLARVGSYEQYF. The CDR3 nucleotides read TGTGCCAGCAGCTTAGCGCGGGTGGGATCCTACGAGCAGTACTTC.

The chain couples TRBV27 to TRBJ1-1; unclear D gene. The CDR3 consists of 13 residues. Trimming removed 4 bases from V and 1 base from J, with 7 bases in between. Germline loops: CDR1 MNHEY, CDR2 SMNVEV (reference sequence). CDR3 nucleotide sequence: TGTGCCAGCAGTTATACACAGAACACTGAAGCTTTCTTT. It specifies CASSYTQNTEAFF.

The chain uses TRBV4-1 and TRBJ2-7; D may be TRBD1 or TRBD2 (6 bases each). CDR1 is MGHRA, CDR2 YSYEKL, per germline. Trimming pared 5 bases from V and 2 bases from J, leaving 13 bases between. The CDR3 consists of 14 residues. Here the CDR3 reads CASSAGQGPYEQYF. CDR3 nucleotides: TGCGCCAGCAGCGCGGGGCAGGGGCCCTACGAGCAGTACTTC.

The rearrangement links TRBV6-6 to TRBJ2-3; either TRBD1 or TRBD2 may fit D (5 bases each). CDR1 and CDR2 from the germline V gene are MNHNY and SVGAGI (reference sequence). CDR3 length: 15 amino acids. V was trimmed by 0 bases and J by 4 bases, leaving 11 bases between them. In DNA form, the CDR3 reads TGTGCCAGCAGTTACTCGGGACCGCGGGCAGATACGCAGTATTTT. This sequence encodes CASSYSGPRADTQYF.

The rearrangement uses TRBV7-8 and TRBJ1-4, with D perhaps TRBD1 (5 bases). Trimming pared 1 base from V and 2 bases from J, leaving 11 bases between. Germline V gene lookup returns CDR1 SGHVS and CDR2 FQNEAQ. CDR3 length equals 16 residues. CDR3 DNA: TGTGCCAGCAGCTTAGGGCGGGGGGTGACTAATGAAAAACTGTTTTTT. It specifies CASSLGRGVTNEKLFF.

The CDR3 DNA follows: TGCGCCAGCAGCCAATACGTGGGGACTGAAGCTTTCTTT. It is translated as CASSQYVGTEAFF. This sequence joins TRBV4-1 and TRBJ1-1; D ambiguous. Trimming cost V 2 bases and J 5 bases, with 9 bases left between them. This CDR3 region has 13 residues. The germline V gene encodes CDR1 MGHRA and CDR2 YSYEKL.

The chain has TRBV6-6 and TRBJ2-1; 9 bases match TRBD2. Germline assignment: CDR1 MNHNY and CDR2 SVGAGI (reference sequence). J was trimmed by 5 bases and V by 5 bases; bases with no gene match: 10. The CDR3 is 16 residues long. CDR3 region: CASSRFLAGRDNEQFF. CDR3 coding DNA: TGTGCCAGCAGTCGATTTCTAGCGGGAAGGGACAATGAGCAGTTCTTC.

The chain employs TRBV27 and TRBJ2-7, with 8 bases fitting TRBD1. Trimming took 5 bases from V and 2 from J; bases not matched to a gene: 8. This CDR3 comprises 15 residues. Germline CDR1 and CDR2: MNHEY and SMNVEV (reference sequence). The CDR3 nucleotides read TGTGCCAGCAGTGCATCCGGGACAGGTGCCTACGAGCAGTACTTC. It codes for CASSASGTGAYEQYF.

The chain employs TRBV4-2 and TRBJ1-1; no clear D gene. The CDR3 runs 15 residues. V lost 3 bases, J lost 5 bases, and 16 bases lay in between. Germline V gene data show CDR1 as LGHNA and CDR2 as YNFKEQ. DNA for the CDR3: TGTGCCAGCAGCCAGGAGTGGACCCCGGGTACTGAAGCTTTCTTT. Its protein product is CASSQEWTPGTEAFF.

V gene TRBV28 combines with J gene TRBJ2-7; D ambiguous. In germline, CDR1 is MDHEN, CDR2 SYDVKM. Between the trimmed V and J ends, which lost 1 base and 3 bases, there was a span of 7 bases. This CDR3 comprises 13 residues. CDR3 sequence (DNA): TGTGCCAGCAGTTTATCTGCAAGCTACGAGCAGTACTTC. Its protein is CASSLSASYEQYF.

This sequence joins TRBV7-3 and TRBJ2-7; TRBD2 might be the D (7 bases). From germline, CDR1 is SGHTA and CDR2 FQGTGA. Between the trimmed V and J ends, which lost 5 bases and 3 bases, there was a span of 14 bases. The CDR3 is made up of 14 amino acids. The DNA for the CDR3 is TGTGCCAGCAGCCCAGGGGCGGGAGACTACGAGCAGTACTTC. Translated: CASSPGAGDYEQYF.

The V gene is TRBV2, the J gene TRBJ2-1; D is unclear. This CDR3 has 11 amino acids. Trimming pared 1 base from V and 16 bases from J, leaving 11 bases between. From germline, CDR1 is SNHLY and CDR2 FYNNEI. CDR3 coding DNA: TGTGCCAGCAGTGAAGGGGTATTTAGTTTCTTC. It translates to CASSEGVFSFF.

V and J are TRBV5-1 and TRBJ2-1; 8 positions agree with TRBD1. This CDR3 contains 18 residues. Per germline, CDR1 SGHRS and CDR2 YFSETQ. Unmatched junction bases numbered 21, after V lost 4 bases and J lost 9 bases. The CDR3 loop is CASSPAAYGQGTRSEQFF. The CDR3 DNA reads TGCGCCAGCAGCCCAGCGGCTTACGGACAGGGAACCCGGAGTGAGCAGTTCTTC.

The V gene is TRBV7-3, the J gene TRBJ2-1; either TRBD1 or TRBD2 may supply D (7 bases each). With 5 bases removed from V and 4 bases from J, the gap between germline ends came to 15 bases. The length of the CDR3 is 15 residues. Germline loops: CDR1 SGHTA, CDR2 FQGTGA. The CDR3 reads CASSEQGRGYNEQFF. The CDR3 DNA sequence: TGTGCCAGCAGCGAACAGGGGAGGGGGTACAATGAGCAGTTCTTC.

The rearrangement uses TRBV10-3 and TRBJ2-1, with a tentative D call TRBD1 (8 bases). The CDR3 totals 14 residues. Per the germline V gene, CDR1 is ENHRY and CDR2 is SYGVKD. V was clipped by 3 bases and J by 8 bases, with 14 bases between them. DNA of the CDR3: TGTGCCATCAGTGAAGGACAGGGAGGGTATGAGCAGTTCTTC. Amino acids: CAISEGQGGYEQFF.

The chain links TRBV27 to TRBJ2-7, with 16 bases that match TRBD2. Germline lookup yields CDR1 MNHEY and CDR2 SMNVEV (reference sequence). The CDR3 is made up of 19 amino acids. V lost 5 bases, J lost 4 bases, and 14 bases stayed unmatched. CDR3 protein: CASSPTPGLAGGPPYEQYF. The CDR3 region has the DNA TGTGCCAGCAGTCCGACTCCGGGACTAGCGGGAGGGCCACCTTACGAGCAGTACTTC.

The chain joins TRBV6-1 to TRBJ2-1, with D tentatively TRBD2 (5 bases). Per germline, CDR1 MNHNS and CDR2 SASEGT. V lost 5 bases, J lost 4 bases, and 9 bases lay in between. The CDR3 has 13 amino acids. This CDR3 is CASSPRLYNEQFF. CDR3 in DNA: TGTGCCAGCAGTCCGCGACTATACAATGAGCAGTTCTTC.

The rearrangement uses TRBV14 and TRBJ2-2; the D gene is possibly TRBD2 (6 bases). Trimming stripped 2 bases from V and 0 bases from J, with 10 bases between. CDR3 length equals 16 residues. The germline gives CDR1 SGHDN, CDR2 FVKESK. CDR3 sequence reads: CASSQLSGANTGELFF. The CDR3 DNA is TGTGCCAGCAGCCAACTTAGCGGCGCGAACACCGGGGAGCTGTTTTTT. The whole variable domain, filled in from reference TRBV14 and TRBJ2-2, reads EAGVTQFPSHSVIEKGQTVTLRCDPISGHDNLYWYRRVMGKEIKFLLHFVKESKQDESGMPNNRFLAERTGGTYSTLKVQPAELEDSGVYFCASSQLSGANTGELFFGEGSRLTVL.

The chain couples TRBV7-8 to TRBJ1-5; TRBD1 is a possible D gene (5 bases). The CDR3 is made up of 14 amino acids. CDR1 is SGHVS, CDR2 FQNEAQ, per germline. The germline V and J ends were trimmed by 1 base and 9 bases, with 13 bases remaining between them. The CDR3 here is CASSLVDSYRPQHF. The CDR3 DNA reads as TGTGCCAGCAGCTTAGTTGACAGTTATAGGCCCCAGCATTTT.

J is TRBJ2-7 and V is TRBV11-2; tentative D call: TRBD2 (5 bases). CDR1 and CDR2 from the germline V gene are SGHAT and FQNNGV. The V gene lost 1 base and the J gene lost 3 bases, with 19 bases spanning the gap. The CDR3 has 17 residues. The CDR3 here is CASSLVYALSGNYEQYF. CDR3 DNA sequence: TGTGCCAGCAGCTTAGTTTATGCACTGTCGGGGAACTACGAGCAGTACTTC.

The chain is built from TRBV2 and TRBJ2-3, with D perhaps given as TRBD1 or TRBD2 (6 bases each). V gave up 7 bases and J gave up 0 bases, with 17 bases separating them. This CDR3 contains 16 residues. The germline V gene has CDR1 SNHLY and CDR2 FYNNEI. In nucleotides, the CDR3 is TGTGCCAGCAACGTTGGGGGGCCCCATAGCACAGATACGCAGTATTTT. It codes for CASNVGGPHSTDTQYF.

The CDR3 protein is CASSLYGALNTEAFF. CDR3 coding DNA: TGTGCCAGCAGCCTATATGGGGCATTGAACACTGAAGCTTTCTTT. The chain has TRBV14 and TRBJ1-1; a possible D gene is TRBD1 (5 bases). Deletions cut 4 bases from V and 0 bases from J, with 12 bases between. Germline lookup yields CDR1 SGHDN and CDR2 FVKESK. This CDR3 has 15 amino acids.

The gene calls are TRBV29-1 and TRBJ2-1, with a weak D call TRBD2 (5 bases). The CDR3 extends over 13 amino acids. CDR1 and CDR2 from the germline V gene are SQVTM and ANQGSEA. Trimming pared 5 bases from V and 2 bases from J, leaving 10 bases between. CDR3 region: CSVLGVAYNEQFF. In DNA form, the CDR3 reads TGCAGCGTTTTGGGAGTCGCCTACAATGAGCAGTTCTTC.

The V call is TRBV6-5, the J call TRBJ2-7; D is uncertain. With 4 bases removed from V and 6 bases from J, the gap between germline ends came to 13 bases. Germline-derived CDR1 and CDR2 are MNHEY and SVGAGI. The CDR3 has 13 amino acids. DNA for the CDR3: TGTGCCAGCAGTTCCAACTTTAGAGGCGAGCAGTACTTC. As protein: CASSSNFRGEQYF.